This note documents a single T cell receptor beta chain sequence. Profiling relied on immunoSEQ multiplex PCR, and the TCRdb table lists in-frame clones only, not all of them. This sample has approximately 290,000 clones, with around 90% found just once. Participants spanned ages roughly 18 to 95 years and resided in around 25 US areas. Assignments of participants to cohorts depended upon their own reported clinical history. The source of the sample is a study of blood T cell repertoires in COVID-19. Across the whole study: Some COVID-19 samples were acute and others convalescent; all came from the United States, Italy and Spain.

The CDR3 is 14 residues long. The ends lost 5 bases at V and 4 bases at J; junction bases unmatched: 1. The germline V gene has CDR1 SGHTA and CDR2 FQGTGA. Input material: PBMCs or T cells enriched from blood (not recorded which). The gene calls are TRBV7-3 and TRBJ2-1; 11 bases line up with TRBD2. The receptor was derived from a woman aged 18-29 years with acute COVID-19. The CDR3 sequence: CASSRTSGYNEQFF. DNA of the CDR3: TGTGCCAGCAGCAGGACTAGCGGGTACAATGAGCAGTTCTTC.